This T cell receptor beta chain emerged from a study of vaccination effects on CD4 cells after COVID-19. Study background: In the ViraFEST assay, antigen-specific CD4+ clonotypes were identified by expansion after peptide-pool stimulation. General observations from the study: Common cold coronaviruses were cross-recognized by only 1 of 255 vaccine-induced clones in healthy vaccinees.

This clone appeared a single time. No antigen is known for it. Germline CDR1 reads SGHRS; CDR2 reads YFSETQ. V was pared by 1 base and J by 0 bases, with 15 bases between. CDR3 size: 17 residues. The data were produced by immunoSEQ multiplex PCR, yet TCRdb's version contains in-frame clones alone and is incomplete. The repertoire holds some 47,000 clones, under 80% seen once, with about 6.7% in the top ten. Culture proceeded for approximately 9 days, and CD4+ T cells were then isolated. Everyone in the study got two shots of either the BNT162b2 or mRNA-1273 vaccine. Sample: CD4+ T cells from PBMCs cultured without peptide, taken after COVID-19 vaccination. The rearrangement joins TRBV5-1 to TRBJ2-3, with D perhaps matching TRBD1 or TRBD2 (6 bases each). The TCR sequence derives from a human donor who received a COVID-19 vaccine. Written as DNA, the CDR3 is TGCGCCAGCAGCTTGAGTTGGGGGGCTCTCAGCACAGATACGCAGTATTTT. Encoded protein: CASSLSWGALSTDTQYF.